A selection of T cell receptor beta chains follows, all from one sample in a study of neurological immune-mediated disorders. In TCRdb, the 5' RACE reads were re-called with MiXCR into one record per CDR3 protein. Here the sample spans tens of thousands of distinct CDR3 sequences, roughly 3.2% being singletons. Material: PBMCs. These receptors came from a woman aged 60-70 years with multiple sclerosis. The conserved cysteine and the conserved F or W are not part of the CDR3 here.

v_gene	j_gene	CDR3aa
TRBV5-1	TRBJ1-3	ASSQSTNSGNTIY
TRBV4-1	TRBJ2-7	ASSQVGGVSYEQY
TRBV7-2	TRBJ1-1	ASSLGAGKSLAF
TRBV4-2	TRBJ2-2	ASSPPRSGAGELF
TRBV6-5	TRBJ2-7	ASKNRDSYEQY
TRBV20-1	TRBJ2-1	SARDRPSGGRNNEQF
TRBV12-3/TRBV12-4	TRBJ1-1	ASSTNRAGGTEAF
TRBV7-8	TRBJ1-1	ASKRWTGVNTEAF
TRBV20-1	TRBJ1-5	SARGQGLGNQPQH
TRBV12-3/TRBV12-4	TRBJ2-5	ASRKRALETQY
TRBV12-3/TRBV12-4	TRBJ1-5	ASSWTGKVGQPQH
TRBV27	TRBJ2-7	ASSLNSSYEQY
TRBV20-1	TRBJ1-1	SARFLKGEAF
TRBV30	TRBJ1-2	AWRDSIGRNYGYT
TRBV6-1	TRBJ2-7	ASKQQNSYEQY
TRBV20-1	TRBJ2-7	SASGGGPIYEQY
TRBV5-1	TRBJ1-2	ASSNYAVYGYT
TRBV27	TRBJ2-2	ASISGGATGELF
TRBV20-1	TRBJ1-3	SARQGAYTIY
TRBV5-1	TRBJ1-2	ASTAGGADYGYT
TRBV5-1	TRBJ2-1	ASSLGRLAGINEQF
TRBV27	TRBJ1-1	ASSLSGAGNTEAF
TRBV7-2	TRBJ2-5	ASSTTNEGTQY
TRBV12-3/TRBV12-4	TRBJ2-1	ASSFGDEQF
TRBV6-5	TRBJ2-7	ASSEIAGGSYEQY
TRBV29-1	TRBJ1-2	SVLVGQVYGYT
TRBV12-3/TRBV12-4	TRBJ1-6	ASTLTGGSSPLH
TRBV27	TRBJ2-7	ASKDRGPFYEQY
TRBV20-1	TRBJ1-6	SARELTGAISPLH
TRBV3-1	TRBJ2-7	ASSPRQGTTYEQY
TRBV20-1	TRBJ2-7	SAESGDSSYEQY
TRBV20-1	TRBJ2-7	SATGQGGYEQY
TRBV7-2	TRBJ2-1	ASSLGAGSSYNEQF
TRBV12-3/TRBV12-4	TRBJ2-3	ASSSSTDTQY
TRBV5-1	TRBJ2-7	ASSSGGGGYEQY
TRBV19	TRBJ2-7	ASSSLAGVSYEQY
TRBV20-1	TRBJ1-1	SAPDSGSTEAF
TRBV14	TRBJ1-2	ASRADRGYGYT
TRBV7-9	TRBJ2-3	ASSLVSSGITDTQY
TRBV25-1	TRBJ2-5	ASSVQETQY
TRBV6-5	TRBJ2-1	ASSSPGQIYNEQF
TRBV20-1	TRBJ2-5	SARSASGVGETQY
TRBV7-2	TRBJ2-7	ASSLNGFSYEQY
TRBV20-1	TRBJ2-1	SAWGLSSSYNEQF
TRBV5-1	TRBJ1-1	ASSPGTGTEAF
TRBV19	TRBJ2-2	ASFGDLNTGELF
TRBV29-1	TRBJ1-1	SVLRQDTEAF
TRBV20-1	TRBJ1-1	SAREGGRGTEAF
TRBV24-1	TRBJ2-2	ATSDQRASNTGELF